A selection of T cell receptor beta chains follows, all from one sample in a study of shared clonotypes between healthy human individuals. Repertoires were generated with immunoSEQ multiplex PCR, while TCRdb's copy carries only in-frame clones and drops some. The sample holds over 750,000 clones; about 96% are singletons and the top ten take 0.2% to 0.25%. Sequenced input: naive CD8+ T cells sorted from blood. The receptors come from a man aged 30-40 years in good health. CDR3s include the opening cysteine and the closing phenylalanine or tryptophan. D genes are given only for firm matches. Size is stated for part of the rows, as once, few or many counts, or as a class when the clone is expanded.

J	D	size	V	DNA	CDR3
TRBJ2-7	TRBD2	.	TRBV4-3	TGCGCCAGCAGCCAAGGCCTAGCGGGAGTAGGATACGAGCAGTACTTC	CASSQGLAGVGYEQYF
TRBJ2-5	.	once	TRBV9	TGTGCCAGCAGCCCAAGTAGGGAGAGAGAGACCCAGTACTTC	CASSPSRERETQYF
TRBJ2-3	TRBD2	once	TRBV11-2	TGTGCCAGCAGCACGGGGACTAGCGGACCTAGCACAGATACGCAGTATTTT	CASSTGTSGPSTDTQYF
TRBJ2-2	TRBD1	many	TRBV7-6	TGTGCCAGCAGCTGGGAACAGGGGACCACCGGGGAGCTGTTTTTT	CASSWEQGTTGELFF
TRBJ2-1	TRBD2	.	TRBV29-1	TGCAGCGTTCGGCGGGAGGGCCAAAAGAATGAGCAGTTCTTC	CSVRREGQKNEQFF
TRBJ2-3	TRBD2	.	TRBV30	TGTGCCTGGAGTCTAGCGGAAAGCACAGATACGCAGTATTTT	CAWSLAESTDTQYF
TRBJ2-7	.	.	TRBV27	TGTGCCAGCAGTTTAAGCGGCCCCGCCTACGAGCAGTACTTC	CASSLSGPAYEQYF
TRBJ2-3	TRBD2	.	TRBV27	TGTGCCAGCAGTCCCCTAGCGGGGAACACAGATACGCAGTATTTT	CASSPLAGNTDTQYF
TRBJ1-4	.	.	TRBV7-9	TGTGCCAGCAGCTCACCCCTAAGCCCGGACGTCCGGGGAAAACTGTTTTTT	CASSSPLSPDVRGKLFF
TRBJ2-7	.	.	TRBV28	TGTGCCAGCAGGGGGCAGAACAACTACGAGCAGTACTTC	CASRGQNNYEQYF
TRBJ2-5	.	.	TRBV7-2	TGTGCCAGCAGCTTAGTGGCCATCCAAGAGACCCAGTACTTC	CASSLVAIQETQYF
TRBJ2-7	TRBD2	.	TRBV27	TGTGCCAGCAGTCCCTTGGCGGGAGGGGGCTACGAGCAGTACTTC	CASSPLAGGGYEQYF
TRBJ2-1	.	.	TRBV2	TGTGCCAGCGCCACTACCTTACCGGGAGAACAGTTCTTC	CASATTLPGEQFF
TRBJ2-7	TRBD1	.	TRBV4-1	TGCGCCAGCAGCCAAGTCGGGACAGTCAACGAGCAGTACTTC	CASSQVGTVNEQYF